The table lists the clone carrying this T cell receptor beta chain with a few counts. Its matching antigen is unknown. The CDR3 is made up of 16 amino acids. From germline, CDR1 is SNHLY and CDR2 FYNNEI. V was pared by 9 bases and J by 0 bases, with 5 bases of the junction left unmatched. This table comes from immunoSEQ multiplex PCR, and its TCRdb copy is limited to in-frame clones, with some not included. The repertoire consists of just under 65,000 clones, with 85% to 95% occurring once and the leading ten covering about 1.7%. This entry comes from a study of graft-versus-host responses after intestinal transplantation. Study-level background: Among the recipients, all got anti-thymocyte globulin induction and then tacrolimus and steroids for around 3 years. Whole-study findings and limits: Graft-versus-host to host-versus-graft clonal ratios in allografts were high in patients with graft-donor T cell macrochimerism. GvH clonotypes were identified within recipient marrow, with a subset emerging first in ileum or blood. Levels of circulating GvH clones at their peak were associated with early post-transplant HvG declines.

This TCR was recovered from a human donor who was the organ donor for an intestinal transplant. This specimen was unstimulated CD8+ T cells sorted from spleen or lymph node cells, taken before transplant. This rearrangement joins TRBV2 to TRBJ2-6; 10 bases line up with TRBD1. The CDR3 region is CARGQGSISGANVLTF. As DNA, the CDR3 is TGTGCCAGGGGACAGGGGTCCATCTCTGGGGCCAACGTCCTGACTTTC. Drawing the rest from reference TRBV2 and TRBJ2-6, the complete variable domain is EPEVTQTPSHQVTQMGQEVILRCVPISNHLYFYWYRQILGQKVEFLVSFYNNEISEKSEIFDDQFSVERPDGSNFTLKIRSTKLEDSAMYFCARGQGSISGANVLTFGAGSRLTVL.